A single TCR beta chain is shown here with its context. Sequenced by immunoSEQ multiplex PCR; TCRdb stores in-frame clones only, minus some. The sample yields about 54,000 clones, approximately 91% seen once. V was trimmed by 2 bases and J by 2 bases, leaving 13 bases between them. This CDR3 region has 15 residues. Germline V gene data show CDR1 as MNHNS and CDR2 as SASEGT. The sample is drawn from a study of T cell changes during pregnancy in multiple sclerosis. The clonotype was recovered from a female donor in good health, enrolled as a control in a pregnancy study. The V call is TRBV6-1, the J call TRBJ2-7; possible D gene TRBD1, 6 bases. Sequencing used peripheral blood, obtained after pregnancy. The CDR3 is CASSEYMDRAYEQYF. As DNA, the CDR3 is TGTGCCAGCAGTGAATACATGGACAGAGCCTACGAGCAGTACTTC.